This entry features one T cell receptor (beta chain) sequence. Its antigen remains unknown. This record belongs to a study of identical twins. Regarding the study as a whole: Conclusions were based on cross-sectional statistical analysis, without following the same donors. Out-of-frame alpha sequences common to twins were enriched for low generation probability. In cord blood, abundant beta clonotypes had fewer insertions; memory showed no trend.

TCRdb redid the calling of the 5' RACE reads with MiXCR, one entry per CDR3 protein. This sample has roughly 230,000 distinct CDR3 sequences, with about 8.5% found just once. The germline CDR1 and CDR2 sequences are SGHAT and FQNNGV. Between the trimmed V and J ends, which lost 5 bases and 7 bases, there was a span of 21 bases. CDR3 length equals 16 residues. The same data also went into a second study, on yellow fever vaccine responses in identical twins.

The rearrangement links TRBV11-2 to TRBJ2-1; possible D gene TRBD1, 6 bases. Specimen: CD8+ T cells sorted from blood. This sequence originates from a woman younger than 35 in good health. CDR3: CASSTKHRERWNEQFF. The CDR3 region has the DNA TGTGCCAGCAGCACCAAACACAGGGAACGGTGGAATGAGCAGTTCTTC.